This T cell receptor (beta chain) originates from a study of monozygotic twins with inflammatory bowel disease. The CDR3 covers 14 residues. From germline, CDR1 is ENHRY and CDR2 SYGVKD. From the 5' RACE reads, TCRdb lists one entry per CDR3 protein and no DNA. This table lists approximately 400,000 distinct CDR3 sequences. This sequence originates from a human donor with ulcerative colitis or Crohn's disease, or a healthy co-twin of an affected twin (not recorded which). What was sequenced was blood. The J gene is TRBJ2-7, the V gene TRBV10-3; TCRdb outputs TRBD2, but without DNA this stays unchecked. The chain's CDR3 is CAISEPSGGGEQYF.